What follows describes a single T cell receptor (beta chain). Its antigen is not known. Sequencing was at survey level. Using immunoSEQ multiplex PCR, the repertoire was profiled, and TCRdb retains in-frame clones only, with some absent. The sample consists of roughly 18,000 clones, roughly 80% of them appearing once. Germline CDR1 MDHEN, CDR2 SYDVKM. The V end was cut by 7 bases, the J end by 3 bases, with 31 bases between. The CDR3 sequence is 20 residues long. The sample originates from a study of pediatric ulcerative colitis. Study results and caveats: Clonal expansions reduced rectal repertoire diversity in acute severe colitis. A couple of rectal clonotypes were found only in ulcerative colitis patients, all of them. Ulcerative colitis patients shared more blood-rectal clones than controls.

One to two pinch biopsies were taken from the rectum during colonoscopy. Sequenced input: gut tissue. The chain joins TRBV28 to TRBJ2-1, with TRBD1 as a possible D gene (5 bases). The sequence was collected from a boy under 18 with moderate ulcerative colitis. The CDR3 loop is CASTTPVSRRAHQLYNEQFF. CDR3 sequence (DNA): TGTGCCAGCACCACCCCGGTTAGTCGCAGGGCGCATCAACTCTACAATGAGCAGTTCTTC.